A selection of T cell receptor beta chains follows, all from one sample in a study of T cell responses to AZD1222 COVID-19 vaccine. The repertoire was sequenced with immunoSEQ multiplex PCR; TCRdb's copy has only in-frame clones and lacks some. The data hold around 160,000 clones, with 82% observed a single time. This material consisted of peripheral blood, taken on day 0 of MenACWY control vaccination. The receptors originated from an adult in good health. Each CDR3 is given with its conserved first and last residue. D genes are given only for firm matches. Some rows mark clone size as missing; the rest say once, few, many or name a class of expanded clone.

cdr3_aa: CASTNRVMGADTQYF
cdr3_nt: TGTGCCAGTACTAACAGGGTTATGGGAGCAGATACGCAGTATTTT
d_call: .
j_call: TRBJ2-3
clone_size: .
v_call: TRBV19

cdr3_aa: CASMGQARINYGYTF
cdr3_nt: TGTGCCAGCATGGGACAGGCGAGGATTAACTATGGCTACACCTTC
d_call: TRBD1
j_call: TRBJ1-2
clone_size: .
v_call: TRBV6-5

cdr3_aa: CASSPPRHRNTGELFF
cdr3_nt: TGTGCCAGCAGCCCGCCCCGACACAGGAACACCGGGGAGCTGTTTTTT
d_call: .
j_call: TRBJ2-2
clone_size: once
v_call: TRBV7-6

cdr3_aa: CASSFEVTEAFF
cdr3_nt: TGTGCCAGCAGTTTTGAGGTTACTGAAGCTTTCTTT
d_call: .
j_call: TRBJ1-1
clone_size: .
v_call: TRBV12-3/TRBV12-4

cdr3_aa: CASSIRTRGARAGYTF
cdr3_nt: TGTGCCAGTAGTATCAGGACAAGGGGCGCAAGAGCTGGCTACACCTTC
d_call: .
j_call: TRBJ1-2
clone_size: .
v_call: TRBV19

cdr3_aa: CSANGHHGYTF
cdr3_nt: TGCAGTGCTAACGGTCACCATGGCTACACCTTC
d_call: .
j_call: TRBJ1-2
clone_size: .
v_call: TRBV20-1

cdr3_aa: CASSVDRAQETQYF
cdr3_nt: TGTGCCAGCAGCGTTGACAGGGCCCAAGAGACCCAGTACTTC
d_call: TRBD1
j_call: TRBJ2-5
clone_size: .
v_call: TRBV6-5

cdr3_aa: CASSGLETDTQYF
cdr3_nt: TGTGCCAGCAGTGGACTGGAGACAGATACGCAGTATTTT
d_call: .
j_call: TRBJ2-3
clone_size: .
v_call: TRBV2

cdr3_aa: CASSLLGGGNEKLFF
cdr3_nt: TGTGCCAGCAGCCTTCTTGGGGGTGGTAATGAAAAACTGTTTTTT
d_call: .
j_call: TRBJ1-4
clone_size: .
v_call: TRBV3-1/TRBV3-2

cdr3_aa: CASSTSGALDTQYF
cdr3_nt: TGTGCCAGCAGCACTAGCGGGGCGTTAGATACGCAGTATTTT
d_call: TRBD2
j_call: TRBJ2-3
clone_size: .
v_call: TRBV5-4

cdr3_aa: CASSIGANAWQYF
cdr3_nt: TGTGCCAGTAGTATAGGGGCGAATGCGTGGCAGTACTTC
d_call: .
j_call: TRBJ2-7
clone_size: once
v_call: TRBV19

cdr3_aa: CASSEPFTGNTIYF
cdr3_nt: TGTGCCAGCAGTGAACCGTTTACTGGAAACACCATATATTTT
d_call: .
j_call: TRBJ1-3
clone_size: .
v_call: TRBV6-1

cdr3_aa: CSAYRGRGTEAFF
cdr3_nt: TGCAGCGCATACAGGGGGCGCGGGACTGAAGCTTTCTTT
d_call: TRBD1
j_call: TRBJ1-1
clone_size: few
v_call: TRBV29-1

cdr3_aa: CASSLVPLSSGANVLTF
cdr3_nt: TGTGCCAGCAGCTTGGTTCCTCTATCCTCTGGGGCCAACGTCCTGACTTTC
d_call: .
j_call: TRBJ2-6
clone_size: .
v_call: TRBV5-5

cdr3_aa: CASSPPQPKETQYF
cdr3_nt: TGTGCCAGCTCACCACCACAGCCCAAAGAGACCCAGTACTTC
d_call: .
j_call: TRBJ2-5
clone_size: .
v_call: TRBV18

cdr3_aa: CASSVRELNTEAFF
cdr3_nt: TGTGCCAGCAGCGTACGGGAGTTGAACACTGAAGCTTTCTTT
d_call: .
j_call: TRBJ1-1
clone_size: .
v_call: TRBV9

cdr3_aa: CASSIWGMGELFF
cdr3_nt: TGTGCCAGTAGTATATGGGGAATGGGGGAGCTGTTTTTT
d_call: .
j_call: TRBJ2-2
clone_size: few
v_call: TRBV19

cdr3_aa: CAWSNADYGYTF
cdr3_nt: TGTGCCTGGAGTAACGCGGACTATGGCTACACCTTC
d_call: .
j_call: TRBJ1-2
clone_size: .
v_call: TRBV30

cdr3_aa: CASRLAGEGYGYTF
cdr3_nt: TGTGCCAGCAGGTTAGCCGGGGAGGGCTATGGCTACACCTTC
d_call: .
j_call: TRBJ1-2
clone_size: .
v_call: TRBV2

cdr3_aa: CASSQDPSFEVEAFF
cdr3_nt: TGCGCCAGCAGCCAAGATCCCTCTTTTGAGGTTGAAGCTTTCTTT
d_call: .
j_call: TRBJ1-1
clone_size: few
v_call: TRBV4-1

cdr3_aa: CATSDTRLGANVLTF
cdr3_nt: TGTGCCACCAGTGATACCCGCCTGGGGGCCAACGTCCTGACTTTC
d_call: .
j_call: TRBJ2-6
clone_size: few
v_call: TRBV24-1

cdr3_aa: CASIYGGDKNTEAFF
cdr3_nt: TGTGCCAGCATCTACGGTGGGGACAAGAACACTGAAGCTTTCTTT
d_call: .
j_call: TRBJ1-1
clone_size: .
v_call: TRBV6-5

cdr3_aa: CASSPGLAYGSYEQYF
cdr3_nt: TGTGCCAGCAGCCCGGGACTAGCATACGGGTCCTACGAGCAGTACTTC
d_call: TRBD2
j_call: TRBJ2-7
clone_size: .
v_call: TRBV13

cdr3_aa: CASSENAGNYGYTF
cdr3_nt: TGCGCCAGCAGTGAGAACGCCGGAAACTATGGCTACACCTTC
d_call: .
j_call: TRBJ1-2
clone_size: few
v_call: TRBV10-2

cdr3_aa: CASSPGGEDYGYTF
cdr3_nt: TGTGCCAGCAGCCCTGGAGGGGAGGACTATGGCTACACCTTC
d_call: .
j_call: TRBJ1-2
clone_size: .
v_call: TRBV5-4

cdr3_aa: CAWRPWTHQPQHF
cdr3_nt: TGTGCCTGGAGGCCCTGGACCCATCAGCCCCAGCATTTT
d_call: .
j_call: TRBJ1-5
clone_size: .
v_call: TRBV30

cdr3_aa: CASSGGTSNQPQHF
cdr3_nt: TGTGCCAGCAGCGGGGGGACCAGCAATCAGCCCCAGCATTTT
d_call: .
j_call: TRBJ1-5
clone_size: .
v_call: TRBV3-1/TRBV3-2

cdr3_aa: CASSPQGARGNTIYF
cdr3_nt: TGCGCCAGCAGCCCACAGGGGGCGCGTGGAAACACCATATATTTT
d_call: TRBD1
j_call: TRBJ1-3
clone_size: .
v_call: TRBV5-1

cdr3_aa: CASSLTSGVYDTQYF
cdr3_nt: TGTGCCAGCAGCTTGACGAGCGGGGTCTATGATACGCAGTATTTT
d_call: TRBD2
j_call: TRBJ2-3
clone_size: .
v_call: TRBV7-8

cdr3_aa: CASSLEGSVYGYTF
cdr3_nt: TGCGCCAGCAGCTTGGAAGGCAGCGTCTATGGCTACACCTTC
d_call: .
j_call: TRBJ1-2
clone_size: .
v_call: TRBV5-1

cdr3_aa: CASSATGASQETQYF
cdr3_nt: TGTGCCAGCAGCGCCACAGGGGCGTCCCAAGAGACCCAGTACTTC
d_call: TRBD1
j_call: TRBJ2-5
clone_size: .
v_call: TRBV9

cdr3_aa: CASSFTGDEQYF
cdr3_nt: TGCGCCAGCAGCTTTACAGGGGACGAGCAGTACTTC
d_call: TRBD1
j_call: TRBJ2-7
clone_size: .
v_call: TRBV5-1

cdr3_aa: CASSVAPAGGIETQYF
cdr3_nt: TGTGCCAGCAGCGTAGCTCCAGCGGGGGGAATAGAGACCCAGTACTTC
d_call: TRBD2
j_call: TRBJ2-5
clone_size: .
v_call: TRBV9

cdr3_aa: CASSLRRGNSPLHF
cdr3_nt: TGTGCCAGCAGTTTGAGGAGGGGTAATTCACCCCTCCACTTT
d_call: .
j_call: TRBJ1-6
clone_size: .
v_call: TRBV27

cdr3_aa: CASSLTGSTEAFF
cdr3_nt: TGTGCCAGCAGCTTGACAGGGAGCACTGAAGCTTTCTTT
d_call: TRBD1
j_call: TRBJ1-1
clone_size: once
v_call: TRBV7-8

cdr3_aa: CASNIGGGSQYF
cdr3_nt: TGTGCCAGCAATATTGGCGGGGGGTCCCAGTACTTC
d_call: TRBD2
j_call: TRBJ2-5
clone_size: .
v_call: TRBV6-6

cdr3_aa: CASSVGDGGAINQPQHF
cdr3_nt: TGTGCCAGCAGCGTAGGGGACGGGGGGGCCATCAATCAGCCCCAGCATTTT
d_call: .
j_call: TRBJ1-5
clone_size: .
v_call: TRBV9

cdr3_aa: CASTPSGGAYEQYF
cdr3_nt: TGTGCCAGCACTCCTAGCGGGGGGGCCTACGAGCAGTACTTC
d_call: TRBD2
j_call: TRBJ2-7
clone_size: .
v_call: TRBV28

cdr3_aa: CASRGQGGFSPLHF
cdr3_nt: TGTGCCAGCAGGGGACAGGGAGGATTCTCACCCCTCCACTTT
d_call: TRBD1
j_call: TRBJ1-6
clone_size: .
v_call: TRBV6-5

cdr3_aa: CASSEMFLADLQETQYF
cdr3_nt: TGTGCCAGCAGTGAAATGTTTCTAGCGGACCTGCAAGAGACCCAGTACTTC
d_call: TRBD2
j_call: TRBJ2-5
clone_size: .
v_call: TRBV6-1

cdr3_aa: CASSLVGSNYGYTF
cdr3_nt: TGTGCCAGCAGCTTAGTCGGGTCTAACTATGGCTACACCTTC
d_call: .
j_call: TRBJ1-2
clone_size: .
v_call: TRBV7-9

cdr3_aa: CASSLDWGADQPQHF
cdr3_nt: TGTGCCAGCAGCCTAGATTGGGGGGCGGATCAGCCCCAGCATTTT
d_call: .
j_call: TRBJ1-5
clone_size: .
v_call: TRBV5-5

cdr3_aa: CASSPQTWGNTIYF
cdr3_nt: TGTGCCAGCAGCCCGCAGACCTGGGGAAACACCATATATTTT
d_call: .
j_call: TRBJ1-3
clone_size: .
v_call: TRBV7-2

cdr3_aa: CASSLDQGNTGELFF
cdr3_nt: TGTGCCAGCAGCTTAGATCAGGGGAACACCGGGGAGCTGTTTTTT
d_call: .
j_call: TRBJ2-2
clone_size: .
v_call: TRBV7-9

cdr3_aa: CASSLEARDSGRYEKLFF
cdr3_nt: TGTGCCAGCAGCTTGGAGGCCAGGGATTCGGGCCGTTATGAAAAACTGTTTTTT
d_call: .
j_call: TRBJ1-4
clone_size: .
v_call: TRBV5-5

cdr3_aa: CATSDPGRGTGELFF
cdr3_nt: TGTGCCACCAGTGACCCCGGGCGGGGAACCGGGGAGCTGTTTTTT
d_call: .
j_call: TRBJ2-2
clone_size: .
v_call: TRBV24-1

cdr3_aa: CASRSLNPVGYGYTF
cdr3_nt: TGTGCCAGCCGCTCCCTGAATCCGGTGGGCTATGGCTACACCTTC
d_call: .
j_call: TRBJ1-2
clone_size: .
v_call: TRBV19

cdr3_aa: CASSPAHANYGYTF
cdr3_nt: TGTGCCAGCAGTCCCGCTCACGCTAACTATGGCTACACCTTC
d_call: .
j_call: TRBJ1-2
clone_size: .
v_call: TRBV2

cdr3_aa: CASSLIVRDTQYF
cdr3_nt: TGTGCCAGCAGCTTAATCGTCAGAGATACGCAGTATTTT
d_call: .
j_call: TRBJ2-3
clone_size: .
v_call: TRBV7-3